This TCR beta chain came from a study of lymphopenia after photon versus proton radiotherapy. Study-wide results and limits: Proton therapy kept repertoires fairly stable, unlike photons, which gained effector/memory cells. Post-nadir diversity loss with photons came from oligoclonal expansion, particularly CD8+ Temra cells.

Some clones are missing from TCRdb's copy, which holds only in-frame ones; the method was immunoSEQ multiplex PCR. The sample contains tens of thousands of clones, more than 85% of which appear only once. As to this clone: Its antigen is undetermined.

V was clipped by 4 bases and J by 4 bases, with 15 bases between them. The CDR3 contains 15 residues. Germline CDR1 SGDLS, CDR2 YYNGEE. The sequence was obtained from a woman aged 40 to 50 with cholangiocarcinoma. The chain joins TRBV9 to TRBJ1-5; the D is unclear. This specimen consisted of peripheral blood, obtained from a patient treated with photon-based radiotherapy. CDR3 DNA: TGTGCCAGCAGCCAAACGGACGCGACTAATCAGCCCCAGCATTTT. Amino acids: CASSQTDATNQPQHF.